What follows are 4 T cell receptor beta chains derived from one specimen sequenced in a study of beta chain features in type 1 diabetes. General observations from the study: All four CD4+ subsets from Type 1 diabetes patients carried moderately but significantly shorter TCRB CDR3s.

No antigen has been assigned to these receptors. Expressed TCRB transcripts were sequenced because the isolated RNA had all been reverse transcribed beforehand. Libraries were prepared by immunoSEQ multiplex PCR; TCRdb keeps only in-frame clonotypes and omits some of them. This sample carries 250,000 to 350,000 clones, roughly an eighth of them seen once, and the ten largest clones take over 0.015%. The sample consisted of naive CD4+ T cells from blood. These receptors were collected from a man aged 25-45 years with type 1 diabetes.

The rearrangement joins TRBV5-1 to TRBJ2-7; 10 bases line up with TRBD2. The germline V gene encodes CDR1 SGHRS and CDR2 YFSETQ. The CDR3 totals 15 residues. The V segment lost 0 bases and the J segment 6 bases; nucleotides outside the gene matches: 6. DNA for the CDR3: TGCGCCAGCAGCTTGGTTCTAGCGGGAGAAGGCGAGCAGTACTTC. Translating it yields CASSLVLAGEGEQYF.

This clone has more than one count but fewer than ten. The chain is built from TRBV7-9 and TRBJ2-1; 7 positions match TRBD1. The CDR3 runs 14 residues. The germline V gene has CDR1 SEHNR and CDR2 FQNEAQ (reference sequence). This CDR3 is CATSEAGGYNEQFF. For the CDR3, the DNA is TGTGCTACCTCGGAGGCAGGGGGCTACAATGAGCAGTTCTTC.

This sequence joins TRBV28 and TRBJ1-1; maybe TRBD1 (5 bases). V dropped 6 bases and J dropped 11 bases, with 16 bases sitting between them. From germline, CDR1 is MDHEN and CDR2 SYDVKM. The CDR3 is 12 amino acids. The CDR3 protein is CASSSPGHEAFF. The CDR3, as DNA: TGTGCCAGCAGCTCTCCTGGACACGAGGCTTTCTTT.

This clone was found a few times. The V and J genes are TRBV6-5 and TRBJ2-5; the D gene is possibly TRBD1 (5 bases). The V gene lost 0 bases and the J gene lost 5 bases, with 10 bases spanning the gap. The CDR3 is 14 residues long. The germline V gene has CDR1 MNHEY and CDR2 SVGAGI. The CDR3 loop is CASSYSFRAETQYF. The DNA for the CDR3 is TGTGCCAGCAGTTACTCTTTCAGGGCGGAGACCCAGTACTTC.